Following are 22 T cell receptor beta chains from one sample sequenced in a study of blood T cells in healthy people across ages. For the second PCR, which ran for about 7 to 11 cycles, a sample-barcoded 5' primer and a J-beta primer mix were used. TCRdb used MiXCR to reprocess the 5' RACE reads, holding one entry per CDR3 protein. Of about 1.7 million distinct CDR3 sequences listed, 28% are singletons. The source material was blood. These receptors were obtained from a woman aged 25-40 years in good health.

In the case of this clonotype: It may be a read error: a sequence one base away is much more abundant. The rearrangement uses TRBV29-1 and TRBJ1-2; D unresolved. V gave up 1 base and J gave up 4 bases, with 16 bases separating them. The CDR3 length is 15 residues. Germline V gene sequence: CDR1 SQVTM, CDR2 ANQGSEA. The DNA of the CDR3 is TGCAGCGTTGAAGCCGGGATTGAAACTAGCTATGGCTACACCTTC. This codes for CSVEAGIETSYGYTF.

Only a few counts were recorded for this clonotype. For the CDR3, the DNA is TGTGCCAGCAGTAAAGGGCCAGGGCCACCGGACTATGGCTACACCTTC. This gives the protein CASSKGPGPPDYGYTF. The chain links TRBV25-1 to TRBJ1-2, with D tentatively TRBD1 (5 bases). Per the germline V gene, CDR1 is MGHDK and CDR2 is SYGVNS. V dropped 5 bases and J dropped 3 bases, with 19 bases sitting between them. This CDR3 comprises 16 residues.

A note on this clonotype: One junction end disagrees with the germline gene, perhaps due to a read error. This chain joins TRBV14 and TRBJ1-1, with no clear D. The germline CDR1 and CDR2 sequences are SGHDN and FVKESK. The CDR3 totals 14 residues. The CDR3 sequence: CASSQEMGNTEAFF. Here the CDR3 DNA reads TGTGCTAGCAGCCAAGAGATGGGGAACACTGAAGCTTTCTTT.

The V call is TRBV2, the J call TRBJ1-5, with 7 bases identical to TRBD1. This CDR3 has 13 residues. J lost 3 bases, V lost 7 bases, and 3 bases had no gene match. Germline values: CDR1 SNHLY, CDR2 FYNNEI. The CDR3 loop reads CASTGTVNQPQHF. As DNA, the CDR3 is TGTGCCAGCACCGGGACAGTCAATCAGCCCCAGCATTTT.

This clonotype was counted a few times. The chain uses TRBV20-1 and TRBJ1-1; D might be TRBD1 (5 bases). The V gene lost 6 bases and the J gene lost 7 bases, with 18 bases spanning the gap. CDR1 and CDR2 from the germline V gene are DFQATT and SNEGSKA (reference sequence). This CDR3 has 13 amino acids. CDR3 in amino acids: CSAKAGSRGEAFF. In nucleotides, the CDR3 is TGCAGTGCAAAGGCAGGGTCCCGGGGTGAAGCTTTCTTT.

The chain joins TRBV20-1 to TRBJ2-7; D not certain. CDR1 and CDR2 (germline): DFQATT, SNEGSKA (reference sequence). There are 15 residues in the CDR3. V lost 5 bases, J lost 1 base, and 18 bases lay in between. The CDR3 region is CSAPSRLAVSYEQYF. CDR3 coding DNA: TGCAGTGCTCCGTCGAGACTGGCGGTGTCCTACGAGCAGTACTTC.

The sample holds one count of this clonotype. The chain employs TRBV3-1 and TRBJ2-3, with D unresolved. The length of the CDR3 is 11 residues. V lost 4 bases and J lost 13, with 12 bases in between. Germline CDR1 and CDR2: LGHDT and YNNKEL (reference sequence). CDR3 DNA: TGTGCCAGCAGCCGATCGTCGACGAAGTATTTT. This codes for CASSRSSTKYF.

A few counts support this clonotype. The chain combines TRBV27 with TRBJ2-4; 9 positions agree with TRBD1. The J call may be in error: the DNA end matches TRBJ2-7 better. CDR1 is MNHEY, CDR2 SMNVEV, per germline (reference sequence). This CDR3 comprises 15 residues. CDR3 nucleotides: TGTGCCAGCAGTTTATTGGGGGACAGGGCCGACGAGCAGTACTTC. It is translated as CASSLLGDRADEQYF.

This chain connects TRBV20-1 to TRBJ2-6; no firm D call. The V end lost 6 bases, the J end lost 9 bases, and 15 bases lay between the germline ends. CDR3 length: 13 residues. Germline CDR1 DFQATT, CDR2 SNEGSKA (reference sequence). In DNA form, the CDR3 reads TGCAGTGCAGGATCCCCCACACTCAACGTCCTGACTTTC. It translates to CSAGSPTLNVLTF.

The V and J genes are TRBV29-1 and TRBJ2-3, with D possibly matching TRBD1 (5 bases). The CDR3 has 14 residues. Trimming stripped 7 bases from V and 0 bases from J, with 14 bases between. Germline V gene lookup returns CDR1 SQVTM and CDR2 ANQGSEA. The CDR3 loop reads CSAGRQLSTDTQYF. In DNA, the CDR3 is TGCAGCGCCGGACGACAGCTCAGCACAGATACGCAGTATTTT.

This clonotype occurred a few times. The chain employs TRBV6-1 and TRBJ1-5; 8 bases align to TRBD1. This CDR3 spans 14 amino acids. The germline CDR1 and CDR2 sequences are MNHNS and SASEGT. V was clipped by 4 bases and J by 7 bases; unmatched bases: 6. CDR3 region: CASSVLTGAQPQHF. The CDR3 coding sequence is TGTGCCAGCAGTGTTTTGACAGGGGCCCAGCCCCAGCATTTT.

This clonotype was observed a few times. V gene TRBV9 combines with J gene TRBJ1-2; the D gene is possibly TRBD1 (5 bases). CDR1 is SGDLS and CDR2 is YYNGEE in the germline V gene. The CDR3 totals 14 residues. V was shortened by 4 bases and J by 2 bases, with 12 bases between the two germline ends. The CDR3 nucleotides read TGTGCCAGCAGCCCCCCGACAGTGAACTATGGCTACACCTTC. Translation: CASSPPTVNYGYTF.

Turning to this clonotype: One end of the junction varies from germline; a read error may be responsible. This chain joins TRBV11-2 and TRBJ2-7; the match to TRBD1 covers 8 bases. The germline V gene has CDR1 SGHAT and CDR2 FQNNGV. The CDR3 contains 13 residues. Here the CDR3 reads CASPPGQGREQYF. The DNA for the CDR3 is TGTGCCAGCCCTCCCGGACAGGGCAGGGAGCAGTATTTC.

This sequence joins TRBV3-1 and TRBJ1-1; D is ambiguous. The CDR3 runs 15 residues. Germline loops: CDR1 LGHDT, CDR2 YNNKEL (reference sequence). Between the trimmed V and J ends, which lost 0 bases and 7 bases, there was a span of 15 bases. The CDR3 sequence is CASSQDLAGGGEAFF. CDR3 sequence (DNA): TGTGCCAGCAGCCAAGATTTAGCAGGTGGTGGTGAAGCTTTCTTT.

This clonotype was seen ten or more times. This sequence joins TRBV29-1 and TRBJ2-5, with a weak D call TRBD2 (6 bases). V lost 4 bases, J lost 5 bases, and 14 bases lay in between. The CDR3 spans 13 residues. CDR1 and CDR2 from the germline V gene are SQVTM and ANQGSEA. The CDR3 region is CSVGTSSRETQYF. DNA of the CDR3: TGCAGCGTTGGTACTAGCTCTCGGGAGACCCAGTACTTC.

This clonotype was found many times. The rearrangement links TRBV20-1 to TRBJ1-2; D unresolved. Trimming removed 1 base at V and 3 bases at J, with 9 bases between. Germline V lookup: CDR1 DFQATT, CDR2 SNEGSKA (reference sequence). The CDR3 has 13 residues. The CDR3 DNA reads as TGCAGTGCTAGAGGGGTGAATCACTATGGCTACACCTTC. Translation gives CSARGVNHYGYTF.

This clonotype has at least ten counts. The rearrangement links TRBV25-1 to TRBJ2-7; 9 bases are shared with TRBD1. CDR3 size: 13 residues. V was pared by 5 bases and J by 3 bases, with 2 bases of the junction left unmatched. Per the germline V gene, CDR1 is MGHDK and CDR2 is SYGVNS. This CDR3 reads CASSRQGVYEQYF. The CDR3 region has the DNA TGTGCCAGCAGTCGACAGGGGGTCTACGAGCAGTACTTC.

This clonotype was seen at least ten times. V is TRBV20-1 and J is TRBJ2-7, with D perhaps matching TRBD2 (6 bases). This CDR3 spans 15 amino acids. Germline lookup yields CDR1 DFQATT and CDR2 SNEGSKA (reference sequence). Trimming stripped 0 bases from V and 4 bases from J, with 16 bases between. CDR3 in DNA: TGCAGTGCTAGAGATGCGAGACTAGTAGTTTACGAGCAGTACTTC. Protein product: CSARDARLVVYEQYF.

This clonotype turned up a few times. A much larger clone lies a single base off, so this may be a read error. The chain combines TRBV29-1 with TRBJ1-1; tentatively, D is TRBD1 (5 bases). In germline, CDR1 is SQVTM, CDR2 ANQGSEA. The CDR3 covers 11 residues. CDR3 sequence: CGVDRNTEAFF. The DNA for the CDR3 is TGCGGCGTTGACAGGAACACTGAAGCTTTCTTT.

The chain carries TRBV12-3 or TRBV12-4 and TRBJ2-5; no definite D call. The V and J ends lost 1 base and 1 base respectively, with 16 bases between them. CDR3 size: 17 residues. The CDR3 here is CASSLVSGLTVQETQYF. In nucleotides, the CDR3 is TGTGCCAGCAGTTTAGTGTCCGGGCTGACCGTCCAAGAGACCCAGTACTTC.

This clonotype has a count of ten or more. The chain joins TRBV18 to TRBJ2-3; possibly TRBD1 or TRBD2 for D (5 bases each). V lost 6 bases and J 10 bases, leaving 14 bases between the germline ends. This CDR3 has 12 residues. From germline, CDR1 is KGHSH and CDR2 LQKENI. This CDR3 is CASSSGMGAQYF. The CDR3 region has the DNA TGTGCCAGCTCGTCCGGAATGGGGGCGCAGTATTTT.

This chain joins TRBV10-3 and TRBJ2-4, with TRBD2 matching 8 bases. The CDR3 is made up of 20 amino acids. After removal of 2 bases from V and 0 bases from J, the junction contained 15 bases not matched to a gene. The V gene's germline CDR1 is ENHRY and CDR2 SYGVKD. The CDR3 loop is CAISEPGGSGQTLAKNIQYF. In nucleotides, the CDR3 is TGTGCCATCAGTGAGCCGGGGGGGAGTGGACAGACTCTAGCCAAAAACATTCAGTACTTC.